The following is a TCR beta chain sequence with its context. Its antigen is as yet unknown. Germline V CDR1 and CDR2: LGHDT, YNNKEL (reference sequence). J lost 9 bases, V lost 4 bases, and 6 bases had no gene match. The CDR3 totals 13 residues. The data belong to a study of CD8 T cells in Susac syndrome. Study observations and caveats: The authors acknowledged that their TCR sequencing and HLA analysis involved a relatively small number of individuals.

An amount of RNA that ranged from roughly 0.5 to 1 ug was reverse transcribed with random hexamers. Amplification of TCR beta CDR3 across 54 Vbeta and 13 Jbeta was performed with immunoSEQ multiplex PCR. Each CDR3 protein gets one entry after TCRdb re-called the immunoSEQ multiplex PCR reads with MiXCR. The data contain 170,000 or so distinct CDR3 sequences, roughly 96% of them singletons. CD8+ and CD4+ T cells circulating in blood were sequenced for TCR beta. In contrast to the negatively isolated CD8+ and CD4+ T cells, TEMRA cells were FACS-enriched. The rearrangement links TRBV3-1 to TRBJ2-7; TRBD1 agrees at 10 bases. This clonotype was sampled from a human donor with multiple sclerosis. Material for sequencing was CD8+ T cells from PBMCs. CDR3 region: CASSPKTGGGQYF. The CDR3 DNA follows: TGTGCCAGCAGCCCGAAGACAGGGGGCGGGCAGTACTTC.